Listed below are T cell receptor beta chains from one sample, sequenced in a study of T-cell memory formation after mild COVID-19. MiXCR, applied by TCRdb to the 5' RACE reads, yields one record per CDR3 protein. This repertoire shows about 82,000 distinct CDR3 sequences, over 10% found once; its top ten account for around 41%. Sequenced sample: PBMCs or a T cell subset sorted from them (not recorded which). The receptors derive from a man in his late teens or twenties who had mild COVID-19 (a few samples of this study predate the infection). Cell type and time point are not known. Both conserved end residues are part of each CDR3. D genes are given only for firm matches. Size values are once, few and many counts, or a class for expanded clones, and some rows have none.

CDR3nt,CDR3aa,j_gene,d_gene,abundance,v_gene
TGTGCCAGCAGCCGAGGACTAGGGCAAGATACGCAGTATTTT,CASSRGLGQDTQYF,TRBJ2-3,TRBD2,many,TRBV12-3/TRBV12-4
TGTGCCAGCAGCCCGACCCTAGCGGGGGGGCCCGGGGAGCTGTTTTTT,CASSPTLAGGPGELFF,TRBJ2-2,TRBD2,few,TRBV4-2
TGTGCCAGCAGCCACCCCGCATGGAACACTGAAGCTTTCTTT,CASSHPAWNTEAFF,TRBJ1-1,NA,many,TRBV3-1
TGTGCCAGCAGTGGTACGCGAATGAACACTGAAGCTTTCTTT,CASSGTRMNTEAFF,TRBJ1-1,NA,NA,TRBV6-1
TGCGCCAGCAATCCCGGTATAGGGACGGGGAGTGGCTACACCTTC,CASNPGIGTGSGYTF,TRBJ1-2,NA,few,TRBV5-1
TGCGCCAGCAGCCAGGAGGACAGGGCTTCCTACGAGCAGTACTTC,CASSQEDRASYEQYF,TRBJ2-7,TRBD1,few,TRBV4-3
TGTGCCAGCAGCGCTGATCTGAACACCGGGGAGCTGTTTTTT,CASSADLNTGELFF,TRBJ2-2,NA,few,TRBV12-3/TRBV12-4
TGTGCCAGCAGGACAGGGGGCCGAGTAACAGATACGCAGTATTTT,CASRTGGRVTDTQYF,TRBJ2-3,TRBD1,few,TRBV6-5
TGTGCCAGCAGCGTAGGGGTTGGCGGCTACACCTTC,CASSVGVGGYTF,TRBJ1-2,NA,NA,TRBV9
TGCGCCAGCACTGCAATTGCCAGCGGGGAGCTGTTTTTT,CASTAIASGELFF,TRBJ2-2,NA,NA,TRBV4-1
TGTGCCAGCAGCTTAGAAGTTCGGGGGGATACGCAGTATTTT,CASSLEVRGDTQYF,TRBJ2-3,NA,few,TRBV7-8
TGTGCCAGCAGCCATGGACTAGCGATAGCCTACGAGCAGTACTTC,CASSHGLAIAYEQYF,TRBJ2-7,TRBD2,NA,TRBV5-8
TGTGCCAGCAGTTCCGGGACAGATTCCTACAATGAGCAGTTCTTC,CASSSGTDSYNEQFF,TRBJ2-1,TRBD1,medium-sized,TRBV6-5
TGCAGTGCTGACTTAGGGGGGCTGGGGAGTGAGCAGTTCTTC,CSADLGGLGSEQFF,TRBJ2-1,NA,many,TRBV20-1
TGTGCCAGCAGTCGCTCGGGACAGGCAAACGATGAGCAGTTCTTC,CASSRSGQANDEQFF,TRBJ2-1,TRBD1,many,TRBV6-4
TGTGCCAGCGGTCCCACGGACAGAATTTACAATGAGCAGTTCTTC,CASGPTDRIYNEQFF,TRBJ2-1,NA,few,TRBV7-2